Listed here is a single T cell receptor beta chain. A much more abundant neighbour one base away suggests this may be a read error. The data belong to a study of T-cell reconstitution after alpha-beta-depleted transplantation in children. This CDR3 spans 14 amino acids. Germline V CDR1 and CDR2: LGHNA, YNFKEQ. Preparation of the TCRbeta library involved a method that used unique molecular identifiers. TCRdb analysed the PCR reads with MiXCR anew, one entry per CDR3 protein. The profile shows about 240,000 distinct CDR3 sequences, around 11% of them singletons. This TCR came from a human donor who donated a stem cell graft to a child with acute lymphoblastic leukemia. The sample in question was PBMCs from the stem cell graft donor, obtained from the stem cell graft. The rearrangement joins TRBV4-2 to TRBJ2-4; D might be TRBD2 (6 bases). The CDR3 nucleotides are TGTGCCACCAGCCGGGAGAAGGCCAAAAACATTCAGTACTTC. It yields the protein CATSREKAKNIQYF.